This TCR beta chain was found in a study of T-cell memory formation after mild COVID-19. Turning to this clonotype: Antigen specificity is unknown.

TCRdb re-analysed the 5' RACE reads in MiXCR, keeping a single row per CDR3 protein. The profile covers approximately 180,000 distinct CDR3 sequences, with roughly 17% appearing a single time and around 2% taken by the ten largest. V was clipped by 8 bases and J by 0 bases, with 14 bases between them. Germline V gives CDR1 MNHNY, CDR2 SVGAGI (reference sequence). CDR3 length: 15 residues. Study-wide points: Some clones that responded turned up in pre-infection memory, which suggests that cross-reactive memory joined in. Clonal second-wave expansions that peaked on day 37 had unconfirmed SARS-CoV-2 specificity.

This clonotype was sampled from an adult woman who had mild COVID-19 (a few samples of this study predate the infection). Cell type and time point are not known. J is TRBJ1-5 and V is TRBV6-6, with D possibly matching TRBD1 (5 bases). Sample: PBMCs or a T cell subset sorted from them (not recorded which). The CDR3 here is CASGVWGDSNQPQHF. CDR3 bases: TGTGCCAGCGGAGTTTGGGGGGATAGCAATCAGCCCCAGCATTTT.